Presented here are 18 T cell receptor beta chains from one specimen sequenced in a study of blood T cells in healthy people across ages. It was with a sample-barcoded 5' primer and a J-beta primer mix that a second PCR of about 6 to 11 cycles was run. TCRdb passed the 5' RACE reads through MiXCR, listing each CDR3 protein once. The data show 800,000 to 1,000,000 distinct CDR3 sequences, approximately 49% seen once. The sequencing sample was made of blood. The receptors shown here come from a man aged 30 to 45 in good health.

This clonotype was seen ten or more times. The chain couples TRBV27 to TRBJ1-2; 12 bases match TRBD1. Germline V gives CDR1 MNHEY, CDR2 SMNVEV (reference sequence). CDR3 length equals 16 residues. The V segment lost 4 bases and the J segment 4 bases; nucleotides outside the gene matches: 7. CDR3 amino acids: CASSSGTGGAGYGYTF. The CDR3 DNA sequence: TGTGCCAGCAGTTCGGGGACAGGGGGCGCAGGCTATGGCTACACCTTC.

This clonotype was counted a few times. The J gene is TRBJ1-2, the V gene TRBV2; D call uncertain. Trimming shortened V by 8 bases and J by 8 bases, and 12 bases separated the two germline ends. CDR1 is SNHLY, CDR2 FYNNEI, per germline. The CDR3 sequence is 11 residues long. The CDR3 region has the DNA TGTGCCAGCGAGGAGGGTTCAGGCTACACCTTC. This codes for CASEEGSGYTF.

The chain uses TRBV12-3 or TRBV12-4 and TRBJ2-5; D remains ambiguous. This CDR3 has 12 residues. The V end was cut by 6 bases, the J end by 4 bases, with 9 bases between. As DNA, the CDR3 is TGTGCCAGCAGGTTTTCGGGAGAGACCCAGTACTTC. Amino acids: CASRFSGETQYF.

This chain uses TRBV20-1 with TRBJ2-7; D may be TRBD1 (6 bases). CDR3 length equals 13 residues. Germline CDR1 is DFQATT and CDR2 is SNEGSKA (reference sequence). V gave up 5 bases and J gave up 0 bases, with 11 bases separating them. CDR3 nucleotides: TGCAGTGCTTTAACAGGGAGCTCCTACGAGCAGTACTTC. Its protein is CSALTGSSYEQYF.

This clonotype has only a few counts. The chain uses TRBV20-1 and TRBJ2-7; D might be TRBD1 (5 bases). This CDR3 spans 15 amino acids. Germline V gene data show CDR1 as DFQATT and CDR2 as SNEGSKA (reference sequence). The V end lost 0 bases, the J end lost 3 bases, and 15 bases lay between the germline ends. CDR3 amino acids: CSARDRRAGFYEQYF. CDR3 sequence (DNA): TGCAGTGCTAGAGATCGAAGGGCAGGGTTCTACGAGCAGTACTTC.

This clonotype was observed a handful of times. CDR3: CASSPPWGNTDTQYF. In DNA, the CDR3 is TGCGCCAGCAGCCCTCCTTGGGGCAACACAGATACGCAGTATTTT. The gene calls are TRBV4-1 and TRBJ2-3; a weak D match, TRBD1 (5 bases). The CDR3 spans 15 residues. V dropped 4 bases and J dropped 2 bases, with 13 bases sitting between them. Germline V CDR1 and CDR2: MGHRA, YSYEKL.

This clonotype was observed a few times. The chain joins TRBV5-6 to TRBJ2-5; possible D gene TRBD1, 5 bases. In germline, CDR1 is SGHDT, CDR2 YYEEEE. This CDR3 comprises 12 residues. Trimming left V 5 bases short and J 13 bases short, with 18 bases between. The CDR3 region is CASSMGTGERYF. As DNA, the CDR3 is TGTGCCAGCAGTATGGGAACAGGCGAAAGGTACTTC.

The chain employs TRBV6-1 and TRBJ2-3; D perhaps matches TRBD2 (5 bases). Trimming stripped 2 bases from V and 4 bases from J, with 16 bases between. Germline-derived CDR1 and CDR2 are MNHNS and SASEGT. The CDR3 has 16 residues. This CDR3 reads CASSELEVYVADTQYF. In DNA, the CDR3 is TGTGCCAGCAGTGAACTGGAGGTGTATGTCGCAGATACGCAGTATTTT.

V is TRBV28 and J is TRBJ2-5; TRBD1 aligns across 8 bases. The CDR3 consists of 15 residues. Germline V gives CDR1 MDHEN, CDR2 SYDVKM. J was trimmed by 1 base and V by 1 base; bases with no gene match: 2. The CDR3 DNA reads as TGTGCCAGCAGTTTATTTGACAGGGGCCAAGAGACCCAGTACTTC. Its translation: CASSLFDRGQETQYF.

Regarding this clonotype: Its ends do not fully match the called genes, so a read error is possible. V gene TRBV5-1 combines with J gene TRBJ2-1; TRBD2 agrees at 9 bases. This CDR3 contains 13 residues. Germline values: CDR1 SGHRS, CDR2 YFSETQ. CDR3 sequence: CANSLASGVEQFF. CDR3 bases: TGCGCCAACAGCTTGGCTAGCGGGGTGGAGCAGTTCTTC.

This clonotype has at least ten counts. For the CDR3, the DNA is TGTGCCAGCACCCCAACGGGTGGGGAGCTGTTTTTT. This sequence encodes CASTPTGGELFF. This chain links TRBV6-1 with TRBJ2-2; D ambiguous. The CDR3 consists of 12 residues. Trimming took 7 bases from V and 8 from J, leaving 11 bases between them. Germline lookup yields CDR1 MNHNS and CDR2 SASEGT.

This chain connects TRBV7-9 to TRBJ2-3; 7 bases are a match to TRBD1. CDR1 is SEHNR, CDR2 FQNEAQ, per germline (reference sequence). The CDR3 extends over 14 amino acids. V shed 1 base, J shed 4 bases, and the junction held 2 bases outside the gene matches. The CDR3 sequence is CASSLETGSDTQYF. The CDR3, as DNA: TGTGCCAGCAGCTTAGAGACAGGGTCAGATACGCAGTATTTT.

The chain links TRBV21-1 to TRBJ2-1; the D call in the table, TRBD2, was not verified against the DNA. TRBV21-1 is marked as a pseudogene. The CDR3 loop spans 14 amino acids. CDR3 amino acids: CASSKLAGSYEQFF. The CDR3 nucleotides are TGTGCCAGCAGCAAACTAGCGGGGAGCTATGAGCAGTTCTTC.

V usage is TRBV24-1 and J usage is TRBJ1-1; 7 bases fit TRBD1. With V trimmed by 5 bases and J by 8 bases, 10 bases remained unmatched. CDR1 and CDR2 from the germline V gene are KGHDR and SFDVKD. CDR3 length: 14 amino acids. CDR3 nucleotide sequence: TGTGCCACCAGTGTAGGGGGCCGGGGGACGGAAGCTTTCTTT. The encoded protein is CATSVGGRGTEAFF.

The chain couples TRBV29-1 to TRBJ2-3, with 9 bases matching TRBD1. The J segment lost 5 bases and the V segment lost 6 bases, leaving 6 bases of the junction unmatched. Per germline, CDR1 SQVTM and CDR2 ANQGSEA. The CDR3 is made up of 13 amino acids. The CDR3 DNA follows: TGCAGCGTAGGGACAGGGAGCGGAGATACGCAGTATTTT. Encoded protein: CSVGTGSGDTQYF.

The chain recombines TRBV2 with TRBJ2-1; 12 bases fit TRBD2. Germline CDR1 SNHLY, CDR2 FYNNEI. V was pared by 4 bases and J by 8 bases, with 6 bases of the junction left unmatched. This CDR3 has 15 amino acids. DNA of the CDR3: TGTGCCAGCAGTGGGACTAGCGGGGATAACGATGAGCAGTTCTTC. Its protein product is CASSGTSGDNDEQFF.

This rearrangement joins TRBV20-1 to TRBJ2-5; D possibly corresponds to TRBD1 (6 bases). Trimming removed 1 base at V and 10 bases at J, with 19 bases between. The CDR3 has 14 residues. Per germline, CDR1 DFQATT and CDR2 SNEGSKA (reference sequence). The CDR3 DNA is TGCAGTGCTAGAGGGCCGTTGGGTTCAGGGGTCCAGTACTTC. As protein: CSARGPLGSGVQYF.

The genes are TRBV5-1 and TRBJ2-5; no definite D call. There are 14 residues in the CDR3. The V and J ends lost 4 bases and 1 base respectively, with 11 bases between them. The germline CDR1 and CDR2 sequences are SGHRS and YFSETQ. The CDR3 coding sequence is TGCGCCAGCAGCCCCTACCGCCTCCAAGAGACCCAGTACTTC. This encodes CASSPYRLQETQYF.